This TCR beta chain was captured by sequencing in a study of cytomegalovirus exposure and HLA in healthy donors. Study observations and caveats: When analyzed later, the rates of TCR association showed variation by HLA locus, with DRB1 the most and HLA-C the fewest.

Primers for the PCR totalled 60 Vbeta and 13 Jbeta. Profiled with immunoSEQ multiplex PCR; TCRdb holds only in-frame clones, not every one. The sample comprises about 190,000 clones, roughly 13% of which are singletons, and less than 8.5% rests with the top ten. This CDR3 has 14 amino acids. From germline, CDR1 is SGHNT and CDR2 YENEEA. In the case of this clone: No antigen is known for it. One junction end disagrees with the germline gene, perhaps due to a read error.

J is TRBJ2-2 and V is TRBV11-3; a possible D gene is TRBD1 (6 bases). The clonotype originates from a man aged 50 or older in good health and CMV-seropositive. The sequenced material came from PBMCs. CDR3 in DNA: TGTGCCAGCAGCCTCGGGACAACTACCGGGGAGCTGCTTTTT. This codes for CASSLGTTTGELLF.